Listed below are T cell receptor beta chains from one sample, sequenced in a study of blood T cells in healthy people across ages. Using its own MiXCR run on the 5' RACE reads, TCRdb lists one record per CDR3 protein. The repertoire has 780,000 or so distinct CDR3 sequences, approximately 25% of them found once; the top ten carry approximately 3.7%. This sample was also put to use in a study of T cells of mothers and their children.

Sequencing was done on a sample of blood. The origin of the receptors is a boy aged 5 to 17 in good health. Each CDR3 is given with its conserved first and last residue. A D gene is named only where the DNA matches it firmly. A row's size may be missing; if present it is once, few, many or a size class.

d_call: NA; clone_size: NA; v_call: TRBV5-1; j_call: TRBJ1-1; cdr3_aa: CASSLGSSLVTEAFF; cdr3_nt: TGCGCCAGCAGCTTGGGTTCTTCGCTGGTCACTGAAGCTTTCTTT
d_call: NA; clone_size: many; v_call: TRBV7-2; j_call: TRBJ2-5; cdr3_aa: CASSLGARETQYF; cdr3_nt: TGTGCCAGCAGCTTGGGGGCGAGAGAGACCCAGTACTTC
d_call: NA; clone_size: once; v_call: TRBV10-3; j_call: TRBJ2-7; cdr3_aa: CATQREDTYEQYF; cdr3_nt: TGTGCCACACAGAGGGAGGACACCTACGAGCAGTACTTC
d_call: NA; clone_size: few; v_call: TRBV29-1; j_call: TRBJ2-7; cdr3_aa: CSVDDNSYEQYF; cdr3_nt: TGCAGCGTTGACGACAATTCCTACGAGCAGTACTTC
d_call: NA; clone_size: few; v_call: TRBV18; j_call: TRBJ2-6; cdr3_aa: CASAIDSGANVLTF; cdr3_nt: TGTGCCAGCGCCATTGACTCTGGGGCCAACGTCCTGACTTTC
d_call: TRBD2; clone_size: NA; v_call: TRBV3-1; j_call: TRBJ2-2; cdr3_aa: CASSQAGGTGELFF; cdr3_nt: TGTGCCAGCAGCCAGGCCGGGGGGACCGGGGAGCTGTTTTTT
d_call: NA; clone_size: NA; v_call: TRBV29-1; j_call: TRBJ1-4; cdr3_aa: CSVLGQNEKLFF; cdr3_nt: TGCAGCGTTCTCGGACAGAATGAAAAACTGTTTTTT
d_call: TRBD2; clone_size: once; v_call: TRBV15; j_call: TRBJ2-5; cdr3_aa: CATSGGLAGVQETQYF; cdr3_nt: TGTGCCACCAGCGGGGGACTAGCGGGGGTACAAGAGACCCAGTACTTC
d_call: NA; clone_size: few; v_call: TRBV15; j_call: TRBJ2-7; cdr3_aa: CATSRDISFQIYEQYF; cdr3_nt: TGTGCCACCAGCAGAGACATCTCTTTCCAGATCTACGAGCAGTACTTC
d_call: NA; clone_size: NA; v_call: TRBV6-2/TRBV6-3; j_call: TRBJ2-5; cdr3_aa: CASSLRLSEETQYF; cdr3_nt: TGTGCCAGCAGTTTACGACTGAGCGAAGAGACCCAGTACTTC
d_call: NA; clone_size: NA; v_call: TRBV7-9; j_call: TRBJ1-4; cdr3_aa: CASSLVGQFYGKLFF; cdr3_nt: TGTGCCAGCAGCTTAGTAGGCCAGTTCTACGGAAAACTGTTTTTT
d_call: NA; clone_size: few; v_call: TRBV19; j_call: TRBJ1-1; cdr3_aa: CASSATRNTEAFF; cdr3_nt: TGTGCCAGTAGTGCGACTCGGAACACTGAAGCTTTCTTT
d_call: NA; clone_size: few; v_call: TRBV27; j_call: TRBJ2-2; cdr3_aa: CASSWGPRGIGELFF; cdr3_nt: TGTGCCAGCAGTTGGGGACCACGAGGGATCGGGGAGCTGTTTTTT
d_call: NA; clone_size: few; v_call: TRBV4-3; j_call: TRBJ2-5; cdr3_aa: CASSQDTGTETQYF; cdr3_nt: TGCGCCAGCAGCCAAGATACAGGGACAGAGACCCAGTACTTC
d_call: NA; clone_size: NA; v_call: TRBV4-3; j_call: TRBJ2-5; cdr3_aa: CASSQDIVRREYNEQFF; cdr3_nt: TGCGCCAGCAGCCAAGATATAGTCAGGCGGGAATACAATGAGCAGTTCTTT
d_call: NA; clone_size: few; v_call: TRBV12-3/TRBV12-4; j_call: TRBJ2-7; cdr3_aa: CASMPRGWYEQYF; cdr3_nt: TGTGCCAGCATGCCCAGGGGCTGGTACGAGCAGTACTTC
d_call: NA; clone_size: few; v_call: TRBV20-1; j_call: TRBJ2-3; cdr3_aa: CSASRDTDTQYF; cdr3_nt: TGCAGTGCTTCTCGGGACACAGATACGCAGTATTTT
d_call: NA; clone_size: NA; v_call: TRBV6-5; j_call: TRBJ2-7; cdr3_aa: CASSLKAGDSYEQYF; cdr3_nt: TGTGCCAGCAGCCTTAAGGCTGGAGACTCCTACGAGCAGTACTTC
d_call: NA; clone_size: NA; v_call: TRBV7-9; j_call: TRBJ2-1; cdr3_aa: CASSLVTLATLNEQFF; cdr3_nt: TGTGCCAGCAGCTTAGTCACTTTAGCGACCCTCAATGAGCAGTTCTTC
d_call: TRBD1; clone_size: NA; v_call: TRBV5-1; j_call: TRBJ2-1; cdr3_aa: CASSFGAAGGYSSEQFF; cdr3_nt: TGCGCCAGCAGCTTTGGGGCGGCAGGGGGTTACTCCAGTGAGCAGTTCTTC
d_call: NA; clone_size: few; v_call: TRBV28; j_call: TRBJ1-4; cdr3_aa: CASSSLRVLLVANEKLFF; cdr3_nt: TGTGCCAGCAGTTCCCTGCGGGTACTCCTGGTGGCTAATGAAAAACTGTTTTTT
d_call: TRBD1; clone_size: few; v_call: TRBV7-2; j_call: TRBJ2-3; cdr3_aa: CASSSYRGQPQSTDTQYF; cdr3_nt: TGTGCCAGCAGCTCTTACCGGGGACAGCCGCAAAGCACAGATACGCAGTATTTT
d_call: TRBD1; clone_size: many; v_call: TRBV6-5; j_call: TRBJ2-1; cdr3_aa: CASSYRNRGHNEQFF; cdr3_nt: TGTGCCAGCAGTTACCGGAACAGGGGCCACAATGAGCAGTTCTTC
d_call: NA; clone_size: NA; v_call: TRBV7-6; j_call: TRBJ2-7; cdr3_aa: CASSLDGASFDEQYF; cdr3_nt: TGTGCCAGCAGCCTAGATGGTGCGTCTTTCGACGAGCAGTACTTC
d_call: NA; clone_size: NA; v_call: TRBV28; j_call: TRBJ1-1; cdr3_aa: CASSLAGKNTEAFF; cdr3_nt: TGTGCCAGCAGTTTGGCTGGGAAGAACACTGAAGCTTTCTTT
d_call: TRBD1; clone_size: NA; v_call: TRBV20-1; j_call: TRBJ2-2; cdr3_aa: CSASGQGAGELFF; cdr3_nt: TGCAGTGCTAGTGGACAGGGAGCCGGGGAGCTGTTTTTT
d_call: TRBD1; clone_size: few; v_call: TRBV20-1; j_call: TRBJ2-2; cdr3_aa: CSAYDRGTSTGELFF; cdr3_nt: TGCAGTGCTTACGACAGGGGTACGAGCACCGGGGAGCTGTTTTTT
d_call: NA; clone_size: NA; v_call: TRBV20-1; j_call: TRBJ2-2; cdr3_aa: CSARDETKVNTGELFF; cdr3_nt: TGCAGTGCTAGAGATGAGACGAAAGTGAACACCGGGGAGCTGTTTTTT
d_call: NA; clone_size: NA; v_call: TRBV7-2; j_call: TRBJ2-5; cdr3_aa: CASSRVGSIQETQYF; cdr3_nt: TGTGCCAGCAGCAGAGTCGGGAGTATCCAAGAGACCCAGTACTTC
d_call: TRBD1; clone_size: NA; v_call: TRBV18; j_call: TRBJ2-7; cdr3_aa: CASSRDRVEQYF; cdr3_nt: TGTGCCAGCTCACGGGACAGGGTCGAGCAGTACTTC
d_call: TRBD2; clone_size: few; v_call: TRBV28; j_call: TRBJ2-1; cdr3_aa: CASSLWPSGDEQFF; cdr3_nt: TGTGCCAGCAGTTTATGGCCTAGCGGGGACGAGCAGTTCTTC